A single sample gave rise to the 15 T cell receptor beta chains below, sequenced in a study of T cell repertoires in cytomegalovirus infection. A single record per CDR3 protein comes from TCRdb applying MiXCR to the reads. The data hold approximately 730,000 distinct CDR3 sequences, with around a third observed a single time. No cognate antigen is known for these TCRs. The sample here was cultured PBMCs, taken from culture after CMV antigen stimulation. The receptors derive from a human donor in good health (CMV status not recorded). Some clones in this sample may be carry-over from other donors' samples.

This clonotype showed up just a few times. The V gene is TRBV7-2, the J gene TRBJ2-1; perhaps TRBD2 as D (6 bases). Germline V gene data show CDR1 as SGHTA and CDR2 as FQGNSA. The length of the CDR3 is 14 residues. With 5 bases removed from V and 5 bases from J, the gap between germline ends came to 13 bases. The CDR3 DNA reads as TGTGCCAGCAGCAGAGGGACTCTCAACAATGAGCAGTTCTTC. Protein sequence: CASSRGTLNNEQFF.

The chain joins TRBV6-2 or TRBV6-3 to TRBJ2-7; D possibly corresponds to TRBD1 (5 bases). CDR1 MNHEY and CDR2 SVGEGT come from the germline V gene. This CDR3 region has 11 residues. V lost 10 bases and J 5 bases, leaving 12 bases between the germline ends. The CDR3: CATQAGHEQYF. In nucleotides, the CDR3 is TGTGCCACTCAGGCAGGGCACGAGCAGTACTTC.

This clonotype occurred a few times. The chain carries TRBV5-1 and TRBJ2-1; 12 nucleotides match TRBD1. V lost 2 bases, J lost 6 bases, and 6 bases stayed unmatched. CDR3 length: 16 residues. Per germline, CDR1 SGHRS and CDR2 YFSETQ. CDR3 sequence (DNA): TGCGCCAGCAGCTTACCGGGGGACAGGGGGCTCAATGAGCAGTTCTTC. Residues: CASSLPGDRGLNEQFF.

As to this clonotype: One end of the junction does not line up with germline, which may come from a read error. The genes are TRBV11-1 and TRBJ2-3, with 8 bases that match TRBD2. Per the germline V gene, CDR1 is SGHAT and CDR2 is FQDESV (reference sequence). The CDR3 length is 15 residues. The CDR3 is CASSLQSGSTDPQYF. The CDR3 coding sequence is TGTGCCAGCAGCCTACAAAGCGGGAGCACAGATCCGCAGTATTTT.

J is TRBJ2-6 and V is TRBV6-7; 8 bases align to TRBD2. TRBV6-7 falls under the ORF class, with uncertain function. This CDR3 spans 21 amino acids. The V and J ends lost 8 bases and 0 bases, in that order; junction bases with no gene match: 21. The DNA for the CDR3 is TGTGCCAGCTCAGTTACACTCTGGACTAGCCTAGGGTACTCTGGGGCCAACGTCCTGACTTTC. Its translation: CASSVTLWTSLGYSGANVLTF.

This chain joins TRBV7-8 and TRBJ1-5; 8 nucleotides line up with TRBD1. Germline trimming cut 5 bases from V and 0 bases from J; bases unmatched to any gene: 6. The CDR3 covers 16 residues. Germline values: CDR1 SGHVS, CDR2 FQNEAQ. In DNA, the CDR3 is TGTGCCAGCAGCGGACGGACAGGGTATAGCAATCAGCCCCAGCATTTT. This gives the protein CASSGRTGYSNQPQHF.

This clonotype was counted many times. The CDR3: CASNRGGSSYNEQFF. CDR3 nucleotide sequence: TGTGCCAGCAACCGCGGGGGTAGCTCCTACAATGAGCAGTTCTTC. V usage is TRBV7-2 and J usage is TRBJ2-1, with TRBD2 identical over 7 bases. CDR1 and CDR2 from the germline V gene are SGHTA and FQGNSA. The CDR3 has 15 residues. J lost 0 bases, V lost 7 bases, and 6 bases had no gene match.

This chain links TRBV6-1 with TRBJ2-1; D remains unclear. Between the trimmed V and J ends, which lost 8 bases and 5 bases, there was a span of 13 bases. This CDR3 is 13 amino acids long. From germline, CDR1 is MNHNS and CDR2 SASEGT. CDR3 loop: CASDIIPDNEQFF. CDR3 DNA sequence: TGTGCCAGCGACATTATACCAGACAATGAGCAGTTCTTC.

Only a few counts were recorded for this clonotype. The chain couples TRBV12-3 or TRBV12-4 to TRBJ1-3; D gene uncertain. The CDR3 has 14 amino acids. The germline V and J ends were trimmed by 7 bases and 2 bases, with 12 bases remaining between them. The CDR3 reads CASTSRGAGNTIYF. The DNA of the CDR3 is TGTGCCAGCACCTCCCGAGGAGCTGGAAACACCATATATTTT.

The chain employs TRBV7-6 and TRBJ2-1, with a weak D call TRBD2 (6 bases). CDR3 length: 14 residues. The V end was cut by 5 bases, the J end by 8 bases, with 16 bases between. The germline V gene has CDR1 SGHVS and CDR2 FNYEAQ. The CDR3 protein is CASSALERRDEQFF. The CDR3 DNA follows: TGTGCCAGCAGCGCCCTAGAGCGGAGGGATGAGCAGTTCTTC.

Only a few counts were recorded for this clonotype. The rearrangement links TRBV6-8 to TRBJ2-1; 11 bases map to TRBD2. V lost 4 bases to trimming and J lost 12 bases; unmatched junction nucleotides: 17. From germline, CDR1 is MNHGY and CDR2 SAAAGT. This CDR3 contains 17 residues. CDR3 in DNA: TGTGCCAGCAGTTCCCCAAGCCTAGCGGGAGGATCGGTCGGGCAGTTCTTC. It codes for CASSSPSLAGGSVGQFF.

J is TRBJ1-1 and V is TRBV27; 7 nucleotides align to TRBD1. J was trimmed by 6 bases and V by 3 bases; bases with no gene match: 4. CDR3 length equals 13 residues. In germline, CDR1 is MNHEY, CDR2 SMNVEV (reference sequence). The CDR3 DNA is TGTGCCAGCAGTTTCTACAGGGGTGCTGAAGCTTTCTTT. It specifies CASSFYRGAEAFF.

The rearrangement uses TRBV12-3 or TRBV12-4 and TRBJ1-5; TRBD1 is a possible D gene (6 bases). CDR3 size: 14 residues. V lost 5 bases and J 5 bases, leaving 13 bases between the germline ends. DNA of the CDR3: TGTGCCAGCAGTCGAGACAGGAGCGATCAGCCCCAGCATTTT. The encoded protein is CASSRDRSDQPQHF.

The chain is built from TRBV7-9 and TRBJ1-1; D is unresolved. CDR3 length equals 14 residues. V was trimmed by 5 bases and J by 5 bases, leaving 15 bases between them. Germline V gene data show CDR1 as SEHNR and CDR2 as FQNEAQ (reference sequence). The CDR3 coding sequence is TGTGCCAGCAGCCCTTCCGTTCACACGACTGAAGCTTTCTTT. Protein product: CASSPSVHTTEAFF.

The gene calls are TRBV11-2 and TRBJ2-1, with TRBD2 matching over 15 bases. After removal of 3 bases from V and 1 base from J, the junction contained 4 bases not matched to a gene. Germline loops: CDR1 SGHAT, CDR2 FQNNGV. The CDR3 is 18 amino acids. The CDR3, as DNA: TGTGCCAGCAGCTTCTTGGGACTAGCGGGAGGTTCCTACAATGAGCAGTTCTTC. Translating gives CASSFLGLAGGSYNEQFF.